The 30 T cell receptor beta chains reported below all come from one sample, sequenced in a study of graft-versus-host responses after intestinal transplantation (dated by TCRdb to the early 2020s). Antigens of these TCRs are unknown. Receptor libraries were prepared by the immunoSEQ multiplex PCR assay. Here the immuneACCESS table is served through TCRdb, limited to in-frame sequences with V and J called. Missing clones are a known gap in these copies; in checked studies unresolved V genes cover under half, and the rest lacks a known reason. The sample yields 38,000 or so clones; roughly 95% were counted once. Of the sample, more than 0.45% falls within the top ten clones. The sample's time point label, decoded: cells obtained before transplantation from donor or recipient. The starting material was unstimulated CD8+ T cells sorted from spleen or lymph node cells, obtained before transplant. All receptors derive from a human donor who was the organ donor for an intestinal transplant.

The chain carries TRBV5-4 and TRBJ2-2; 7 bases are shared with TRBD2. The CDR3 totals 12 residues. The germline gives CDR1 SGHNT, CDR2 YYREEE (reference sequence). V gave up 7 bases and J gave up 6 bases; unmatched junction bases: 3. DNA of the CDR3: TGTGCCAGCCGGGGGGTTTCCGGGGAGCTGTTTTTT. Translated, it gives CASRGVSGELFF.

The chain carries TRBV19 and TRBJ1-5; 9 positions match TRBD1. Germline values: CDR1 LNHDA, CDR2 SQIVND (reference sequence). The CDR3 contains 15 residues. With 3 bases clipped from V and 7 bases from J, the junction kept 7 bases outside the gene matches. This chain's CDR3 is CASSITGGSGQPQHF. Here the CDR3 DNA reads TGTGCCAGTAGTATCACAGGGGGCTCTGGACAGCCCCAGCATTTT. The variable domain in full, with the rest retrieved from reference TRBV19 and TRBJ1-5, is DGGITQSPKYLFRKEGQNVTLSCEQNLNHDAMYWYRQDPGQGLRLIYYSQIVNDFQKGDIAEGYSVSREKKESFPLTVTSAQKNPTAFYLCASSITGGSGQPQHFGDGTRLSIL.

This chain links TRBV10-3 with TRBJ2-3; 13 bases fit TRBD2. The CDR3 runs 20 residues. Germline V gene sequence: CDR1 ENHRY, CDR2 SYGVKD. Germline trimming cut 2 bases from V and 1 base from J; bases unmatched to any gene: 12. CDR3 sequence (DNA): TGTGCCATCAGTGAGCCACAGGGACTAGCGGGGAAGGGGCGCACAGATACGCAGTATTTT. It specifies CAISEPQGLAGKGRTDTQYF.

A note on this clone: Its ends do not fully match the called genes, so a read error is possible. V usage is TRBV5-8 and J usage is TRBJ2-1; no clear D gene. The CDR3 is 10 residues long. Germline assignment: CDR1 SGHTS and CDR2 YDEGEE. The CDR3 region is CASSFELRLF. In nucleotides, the CDR3 is TGTGCCAGCAGCTTTGAACTACGCCTCTTC. Based on the CDR3 plus reference TRBV5-8 and TRBJ2-1, the full variable domain is EAGVTQSPTHLIKTRGQQATLRCSPISGHTSVYWYQQALGLGLQFLLWYDEGEERNRGNFPPRFSGRQFPNYSSELNVNALELEDSALYLCASSFELRLFGPGTRLTVL.

The rearrangement uses TRBV4-3 and TRBJ1-2, with a weak D call TRBD1 (5 bases). Trimming took 0 bases from V and 6 from J, leaving 14 bases between them. CDR3 length: 15 residues. The germline V gene has CDR1 LGHNA and CDR2 YSLEER. The CDR3 loop reads CASSQEGRVGNGYTF. The CDR3 DNA follows: TGCGCCAGCAGCCAAGAGGGCAGGGTAGGAAATGGCTACACCTTC.

This chain connects TRBV5-4 to TRBJ1-1; a weak D match, TRBD1 (6 bases). V was cut by 2 bases and J by 6 bases, with 14 bases left in between. CDR1 SGHNT and CDR2 YYREEE come from the germline V gene (reference sequence). The CDR3 is 14 residues long. CDR3 DNA: TGTGCCAGCAGCTTTGCCGGGGGGCCTGCTGAAGCTTTCTTT. Its protein is CASSFAGGPAEAFF.

This chain connects TRBV19 to TRBJ1-1, with D possibly TRBD1 on 5 matching bases. Germline CDR1 LNHDA, CDR2 SQIVND (reference sequence). The CDR3 consists of 14 residues. Trimming took off 5 bases at V and 7 bases at J, with 17 bases between the two ends. CDR3 in amino acids: CASSPRDAPLEAFF. CDR3 in DNA: TGTGCCAGTAGTCCGCGGGACGCCCCACTTGAAGCTTTCTTT.

The chain joins TRBV12-5 to TRBJ1-5; no definite D call. The CDR3 sequence is 17 residues long. CDR1 is LGHNT and CDR2 is FRNRAP in the germline V gene. Between the trimmed V and J ends, which lost 2 bases and 2 bases, there was a span of 16 bases. The CDR3 DNA reads TGTGCTAGTGGTTTGTCGGCAGGAGGGTATGGCAATCAGCCCCAGCATTTT. Translated: CASGLSAGGYGNQPQHF. Supplemented by reference TRBV12-5 and TRBJ1-5, the full variable domain reads DARVTQTPRHKVTEMGQEVTMRCQPILGHNTVFWYRQTMMQGLELLAYFRNRAPLDDSGMPKDRFSAEMPDATLATLKIQPSEPRDSAVYFCASGLSAGGYGNQPQHFGDGTRLSIL.

This chain uses TRBV6-6 with TRBJ2-3, with a weak D call TRBD2 (6 bases). CDR1 and CDR2 (germline): MNHNY, SVGAGI (reference sequence). The ends were cut back, 1 base at V and 4 bases at J, with 15 bases in the middle. This CDR3 has 16 residues. CDR3 nucleotide sequence: TGTGCCAGCAGTTACTATAGTTTCGGGAGCGCAGATACGCAGTATTTT. Amino acids: CASSYYSFGSADTQYF.

The rearrangement uses TRBV13 and TRBJ1-4; TRBD1 matches at 7 bases. CDR1 is PRHDT and CDR2 is FYEKMQ in the germline V gene (reference sequence). V shed 8 bases, J shed 7 bases, and the junction held 16 bases outside the gene matches. CDR3 length: 16 amino acids. The CDR3 sequence is CASSEQGGERGEKLFF. CDR3 DNA: TGTGCCAGCTCGGAGCAGGGGGGCGAACGGGGTGAAAAACTGTTTTTT. Supplemented by reference TRBV13 and TRBJ1-4, the full variable domain reads AAGVIQSPRHLIKEKRETATLKCYPIPRHDTVYWYQQGPGQDPQFLISFYEKMQSDKGSIPDRFSAQQFSDYHSELNMSSLELGDSALYFCASSEQGGERGEKLFFGSGTQLSVL.

The chain joins TRBV19 to TRBJ2-1; no clear D gene. Trimming cost V 8 bases and J 6 bases, with 8 bases left between them. The CDR3 totals 11 residues. The germline V gene has CDR1 LNHDA and CDR2 SQIVND (reference sequence). CDR3 DNA sequence: TGTGCCAGTTCGGATGTCAATGAGCAGTTCTTC. Translating it yields CASSDVNEQFF.

V gene TRBV7-3 combines with J gene TRBJ1-6; 7 bases match TRBD1. The germline V gene has CDR1 SGHTA and CDR2 FQGTGA. V dropped 4 bases and J dropped 14; count of bases not matched to a gene: 11. This CDR3 is 14 amino acids long. Here the CDR3 reads CASSSKRTGRSLHF. In nucleotides, the CDR3 is TGTGCCAGCAGCTCCAAGAGGACAGGCAGGTCCCTCCACTTT.

This clone was observed once. The CDR3 loop is CASSISGPPSTDTQYF. As DNA, the CDR3 is TGTGCCAGTAGTATAAGCGGGCCCCCGAGCACAGATACGCAGTATTTT. This chain uses TRBV19 with TRBJ2-3; possible D gene TRBD2, 6 bases. V lost 2 bases, J lost 0 bases, and 12 bases lay in between. The V gene's germline CDR1 is LNHDA and CDR2 SQIVND (reference sequence). The CDR3 is 16 amino acids.

Comment on this clone: The CDR3 carries no conserved terminal phenylalanine or tryptophan, so it likely arises from a read error. No DNA is shown, since the ends of the CDR3 on it are uncertain; the CDR3 is the one TCRdb lists. The CDR3 loop reads CASSQEYAS. V and J are TRBV4-2 and TRBJ1-2. The CDR3 length is 9 residues, termini included. Germline V gives CDR1 LGHNA, CDR2 YNFKEQ.

The chain joins TRBV4-1 to TRBJ2-5, with D hard to call. CDR3 size: 15 residues. CDR1 is MGHRA, CDR2 YSYEKL, per germline. V dropped 1 base and J dropped 3 bases, with 12 bases sitting between them. The CDR3 DNA sequence: TGCGCCAGCAGCCAAGGGCTGGTGGGTGAAGAGACCCAGTACTTC. It translates to CASSQGLVGEETQYF.

CDR3 DNA: TGTGCCAGCAGCTTAGGCCGGTTTAGCAATCAGCCCCAGCATTTT. Its protein product is CASSLGRFSNQPQHF. The rearrangement joins TRBV5-4 to TRBJ1-5; no clear D. Trimming left V 2 bases short and J 0 bases short, with 9 bases between. The germline gives CDR1 SGHNT, CDR2 YYREEE (reference sequence). The CDR3 extends over 15 amino acids.

The rearrangement uses TRBV30 and TRBJ1-2; TRBD1 agrees at 11 bases. CDR1 and CDR2 (germline): GTSNPN, SVGIG (reference sequence). The CDR3 extends over 13 amino acids. With V trimmed by 5 bases and J by 8 bases, 7 bases remained unmatched. Written as DNA, the CDR3 is TGTGCCTGGGTTGGACAGGGGGCGGGAGGCTACACCTTC. This encodes CAWVGQGAGGYTF.

The chain joins TRBV2 to TRBJ1-2, with D perhaps matching TRBD1 (5 bases). V was cut by 11 bases and J by 8 bases, with 15 bases left in between. The CDR3 spans 11 residues. Germline V gene data show CDR1 as SNHLY and CDR2 as FYNNEI. The CDR3 coding sequence is TGTGCCCGCGACCCCGGGGGGGGCTACACCTTC. Encoded protein: CARDPGGGYTF.

V usage is TRBV19 and J usage is TRBJ1-6; D unresolved. V lost 7 bases, J lost 9 bases, and 13 bases lay in between. There are 13 residues in the CDR3. Germline CDR1 reads LNHDA; CDR2 reads SQIVND (reference sequence). The CDR3 sequence: CASNVGWGSPLHF. CDR3 DNA: TGTGCCAGTAATGTGGGGTGGGGTTCACCCCTCCACTTT.

The chain joins TRBV7-2 to TRBJ1-4, with a weak D call TRBD1 (5 bases). Trimming stripped 2 bases from V and 2 bases from J, with 15 bases between. The germline V gene has CDR1 SGHTA and CDR2 FQGNSA. This CDR3 spans 17 amino acids. CDR3 bases: TGTGCCAGCAGCTTAAATTGGTGGGGCACTACTAATGAAAAACTGTTTTTT. Amino acid sequence: CASSLNWWGTTNEKLFF.

The J gene is TRBJ1-2, the V gene TRBV14, with D possibly matching TRBD1 (5 bases). V was cut by 4 bases and J by 2 bases, with 8 bases left in between. The CDR3 covers 13 residues. CDR1 and CDR2 from the germline V gene are SGHDN and FVKESK. The CDR3 sequence: CASSPWTNYGYTF. In DNA, the CDR3 is TGTGCCAGCAGCCCCTGGACAAACTATGGCTACACCTTC.

This chain uses TRBV7-8 with TRBJ2-7; D unresolved. Germline values: CDR1 SGHVS, CDR2 FQNEAQ. The CDR3 is 15 residues long. Trimming took 5 bases from V and 5 from J, leaving 19 bases between them. Here the CDR3 DNA reads TGTGCCAGCAGCGAAGAGGACGGAACCTCGGACGAGCAGTACTTC. Translated, it gives CASSEEDGTSDEQYF.

This clone was observed a single time. The chain has TRBV5-4 and TRBJ2-3; D remains ambiguous. The length of the CDR3 is 11 residues. Looked up from germline, CDR1 is SGHNT and CDR2 is YYREEE (reference sequence). Trimming left V 2 bases short and J 5 bases short, with 3 bases between. In nucleotides, the CDR3 is TGTGCCAGCAGCTTTGGAGATACGCAGTATTTT. It is translated as CASSFGDTQYF.

The gene calls are TRBV15 and TRBJ2-1; D is unresolved. The V end was cut by 9 bases, the J end by 0 bases, with 12 bases between. This CDR3 is built from 14 residues. Germline loops: CDR1 LNHNV, CDR2 YYDKDF (reference sequence). Here the CDR3 DNA reads TGTGCCACGAGAGACCGGAGCTCCTACAATGAGCAGTTCTTC. The encoded protein is CATRDRSSYNEQFF.

The V gene is TRBV4-1, the J gene TRBJ2-4, with TRBD2 identical over 8 bases. Per germline, CDR1 MGHRA and CDR2 YSYEKL. The CDR3 extends over 19 amino acids. The V segment lost 0 bases and the J segment 6 bases; nucleotides outside the gene matches: 16. CDR3 region: CASSQEFSTGGPHGNIQYF. The CDR3 DNA follows: TGCGCCAGCAGCCAAGAATTCAGTACGGGGGGGCCACATGGAAACATTCAGTACTTC.

This clone was observed a single time. J is TRBJ2-3 and V is TRBV27, with 7 bases lining up with TRBD1. This CDR3 has 11 residues. After removal of 5 bases from V and 9 bases from J, the junction contained 2 bases not matched to a gene. The germline V gene has CDR1 MNHEY and CDR2 SMNVEV (reference sequence). CDR3 loop: CASSPGGTQYF. In nucleotides, the CDR3 is TGTGCCAGCAGTCCAGGGGGAACGCAGTATTTT.

The V call is TRBV7-2, the J call TRBJ2-1; D is unresolved. This CDR3 is 12 amino acids long. V was clipped by 5 bases and J by 12 bases, with 14 bases between them. The germline V gene has CDR1 SGHTA and CDR2 FQGNSA. CDR3 region: CASSQGPAGQFF. In DNA, the CDR3 is TGTGCCAGCAGCCAAGGGCCAGCAGGGCAGTTCTTC.

The J gene is TRBJ1-4, the V gene TRBV7-9, with D unresolved. This CDR3 is 16 amino acids long. Germline V gene data show CDR1 as SEHNR and CDR2 as FQNEAQ (reference sequence). Trimming took off 4 bases at V and 0 bases at J, with 12 bases between the two ends. CDR3 DNA sequence: TGTGCCAGCAGCTCCACCAGCGTTGCAACTAATGAAAAACTGTTTTTT. This gives the protein CASSSTSVATNEKLFF.

The chain joins TRBV2 to TRBJ2-5, with TRBD2 matching over 12 bases. The CDR3 covers 17 residues. Germline-derived CDR1 and CDR2 are SNHLY and FYNNEI. The J segment lost 0 bases and the V segment lost 5 bases, leaving 7 bases of the junction unmatched. The CDR3 reads CASSPPTSGGDQETQYF. CDR3 nucleotide sequence: TGTGCCAGCAGTCCACCGACTAGCGGGGGAGACCAAGAGACCCAGTACTTC.

The chain combines TRBV5-6 with TRBJ2-7; D may be TRBD2 (6 bases). V was trimmed by 4 bases and J by 9 bases, leaving 29 bases between them. Germline assignment: CDR1 SGHDT and CDR2 YYEEEE. The CDR3 is 17 amino acids. CDR3 DNA sequence: TGTGCCAGCAGCCTCCCCGGACGGACTAATCACCTACGAGCGCAGTACTTC. Its translation: CASSLPGRTNHLRAQYF.